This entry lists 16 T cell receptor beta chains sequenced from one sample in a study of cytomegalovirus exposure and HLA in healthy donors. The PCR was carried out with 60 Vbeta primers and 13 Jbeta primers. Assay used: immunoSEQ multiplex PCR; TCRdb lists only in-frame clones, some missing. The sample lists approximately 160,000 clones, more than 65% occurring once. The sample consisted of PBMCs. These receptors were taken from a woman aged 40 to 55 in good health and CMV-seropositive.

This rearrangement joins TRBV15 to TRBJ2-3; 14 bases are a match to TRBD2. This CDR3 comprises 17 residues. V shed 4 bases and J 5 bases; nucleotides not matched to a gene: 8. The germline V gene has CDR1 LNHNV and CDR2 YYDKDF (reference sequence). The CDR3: CATSTWGTSGRLDTQYF. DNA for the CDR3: TGTGCCACCAGCACGTGGGGGACTAGCGGGAGATTAGATACGCAGTATTTT.

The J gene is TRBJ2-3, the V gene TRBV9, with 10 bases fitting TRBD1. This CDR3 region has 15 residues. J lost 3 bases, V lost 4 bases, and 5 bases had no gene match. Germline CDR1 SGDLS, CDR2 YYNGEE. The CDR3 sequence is CASSLTGGMTDTQYF. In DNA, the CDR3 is TGTGCCAGCAGCCTGACAGGGGGCATGACAGATACGCAGTATTTT.

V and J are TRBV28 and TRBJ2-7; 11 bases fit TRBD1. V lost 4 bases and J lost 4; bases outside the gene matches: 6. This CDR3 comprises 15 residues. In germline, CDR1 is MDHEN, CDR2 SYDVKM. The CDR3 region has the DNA TGTGCCAGCAGTTCCGGGACAGGGGGAAGGTACGAGCAGTACTTC. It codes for CASSSGTGGRYEQYF.

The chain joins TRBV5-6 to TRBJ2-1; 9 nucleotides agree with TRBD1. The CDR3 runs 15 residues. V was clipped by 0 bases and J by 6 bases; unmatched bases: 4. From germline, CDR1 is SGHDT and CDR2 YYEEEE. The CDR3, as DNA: TGTGCCAGCAGCTTGGGGGACAGGGTAGCCAATGAGCAGTTCTTC. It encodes CASSLGDRVANEQFF.

CDR3 in amino acids: CASSDWTGENGYTF. The CDR3 DNA reads TGCGCCAGCAGCGACTGGACAGGGGAGAATGGCTACACCTTC. The chain couples TRBV5-1 to TRBJ1-2; 9 bases line up with TRBD1. This CDR3 is 14 amino acids long. Germline-derived CDR1 and CDR2 are SGHRS and YFSETQ. The junction had 7 bases not matched to a gene; V was cut back by 4 bases and J by 6 bases.

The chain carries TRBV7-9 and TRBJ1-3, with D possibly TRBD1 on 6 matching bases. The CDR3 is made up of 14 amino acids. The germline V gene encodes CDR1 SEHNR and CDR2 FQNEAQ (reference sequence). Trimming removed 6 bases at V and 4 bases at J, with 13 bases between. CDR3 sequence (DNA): TGTGCCAGCAGGCCTAGGACAGAGGGAAACACCATATATTTT. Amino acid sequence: CASRPRTEGNTIYF.

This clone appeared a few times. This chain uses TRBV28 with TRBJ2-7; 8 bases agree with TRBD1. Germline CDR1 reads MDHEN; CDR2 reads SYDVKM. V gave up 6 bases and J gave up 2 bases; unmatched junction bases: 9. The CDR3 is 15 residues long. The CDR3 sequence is CASREAAGGPYEQYF. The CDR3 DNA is TGTGCCAGCAGAGAAGCGGCAGGGGGCCCCTACGAGCAGTACTTC.

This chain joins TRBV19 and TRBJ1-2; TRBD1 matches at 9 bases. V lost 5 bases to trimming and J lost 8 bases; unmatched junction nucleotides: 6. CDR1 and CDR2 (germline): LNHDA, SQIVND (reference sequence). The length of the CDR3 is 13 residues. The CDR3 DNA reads TGTGCCAGTAGTGATAACAGGGGGCTCGGCTACACCTTC. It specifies CASSDNRGLGYTF.

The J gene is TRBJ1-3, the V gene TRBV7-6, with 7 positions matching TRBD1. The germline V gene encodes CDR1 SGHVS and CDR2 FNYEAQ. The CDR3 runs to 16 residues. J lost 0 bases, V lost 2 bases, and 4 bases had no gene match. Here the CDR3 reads CASSLQGTASGNTIYF. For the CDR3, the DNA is TGTGCCAGCAGCTTACAGGGGACAGCCTCTGGAAACACCATATATTTT.

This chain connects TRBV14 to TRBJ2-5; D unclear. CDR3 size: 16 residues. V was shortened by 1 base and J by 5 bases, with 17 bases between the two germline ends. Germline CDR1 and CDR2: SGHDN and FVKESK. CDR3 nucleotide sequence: TGTGCCAGCAGCCAAGTAGCCAGTCAAGGCTTTGAGACCCAGTACTTC. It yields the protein CASSQVASQGFETQYF.

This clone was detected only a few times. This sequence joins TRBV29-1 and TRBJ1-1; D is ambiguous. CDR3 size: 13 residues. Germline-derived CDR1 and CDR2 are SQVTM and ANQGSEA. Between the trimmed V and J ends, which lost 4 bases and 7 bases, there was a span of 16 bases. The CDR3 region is CSVVRQAPIEAFF. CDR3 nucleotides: TGCAGCGTTGTACGGCAGGCACCAATTGAAGCTTTCTTT.

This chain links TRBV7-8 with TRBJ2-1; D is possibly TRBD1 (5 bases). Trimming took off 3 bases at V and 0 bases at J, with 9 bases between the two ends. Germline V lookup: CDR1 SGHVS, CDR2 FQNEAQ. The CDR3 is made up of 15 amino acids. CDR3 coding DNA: TGTGCCAGCAGCTTGACAGATTCCTCCTACAATGAGCAGTTCTTC. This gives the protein CASSLTDSSYNEQFF.

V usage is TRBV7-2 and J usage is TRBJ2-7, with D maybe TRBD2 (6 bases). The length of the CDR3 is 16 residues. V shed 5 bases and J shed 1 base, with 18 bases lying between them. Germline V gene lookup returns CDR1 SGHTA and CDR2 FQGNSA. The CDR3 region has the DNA TGTGCCAGCAGCCCCCCGGAGGGGACGGCGTCCTACGAGCAGTACTTC. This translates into CASSPPEGTASYEQYF.

The CDR3 here is CASKVERVNTGELFF. CDR3 nucleotides: TGTGCCAGCAAGGTAGAGCGGGTGAACACCGGGGAGCTGTTTTTT. The rearrangement uses TRBV2 and TRBJ2-2; D may be TRBD2 (6 bases). Germline lookup yields CDR1 SNHLY and CDR2 FYNNEI. This CDR3 is built from 15 residues. The V end lost 7 bases, the J end lost 1 base, and 13 bases lay between the germline ends.

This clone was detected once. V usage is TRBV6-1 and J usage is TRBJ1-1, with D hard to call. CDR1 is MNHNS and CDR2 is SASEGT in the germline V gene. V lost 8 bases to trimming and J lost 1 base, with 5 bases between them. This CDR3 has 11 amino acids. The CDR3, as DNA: TGTGCCAGCCCGAGGAACACTGAAGCTTTCTTT. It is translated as CASPRNTEAFF.

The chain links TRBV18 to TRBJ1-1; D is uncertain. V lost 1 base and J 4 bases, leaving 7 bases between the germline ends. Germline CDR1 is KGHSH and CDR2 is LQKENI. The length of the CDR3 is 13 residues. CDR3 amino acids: CASSPQGGTEAFF. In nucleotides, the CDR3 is TGTGCCAGCTCACCACAAGGAGGCACTGAAGCTTTCTTT.